This T cell receptor (beta chain) stems from a study of T cells in Graves' hyperthyroidism and ophthalmopathy (dated by TCRdb to about 2019). Regarding the research as a whole: Peripheral blood samples were taken at initial diagnosis, before any treatment was given. To identify distinguishing TCR V-J signatures, a discovery cohort of 90 to 100 patients was used, comprising 40 to 45 with Graves' ophthalmopathy and around 57 with stable Graves' hyperthyroidism. Prospective prediction of ophthalmopathy was tested in an independent validation cohort consisting of 18 hyperthyroidism patients and some 15 patients who later progressed to ophthalmopathy. The roughly 90 discovery patients were divided at random into training and test sets in a 7:3 ratio. In addition, the study compared T-cell repertoires in thyroid tissue and in blood from over 5 Graves' hyperthyroidism patients. Following sampling, methimazole starting at 30 mg daily was given to hyperthyroidism patients, and high-dose intravenous methylprednisolone was given to ophthalmopathy patients. According to the paper, TCR Vbeta CDR3 sequencing was carried out on approximately 140 peripheral blood samples, which came from around 43 ophthalmopathy, about 75 hyperthyroidism and roughly 17 progressor patients.

Study-level results and caveats: Blood samples also contained most of the expanded thyroid clonotypes (frequency above 0.001), which suggests that blood repertoires may reflect thyroid immune responses. In validation, the model predicted progression to ophthalmopathy a median of roughly six months before onset, with around 70% sensitivity and roughly 79% specificity. A 13 V-J signature model separated ophthalmopathy from stable hyperthyroidism, with 87.88% sensitivity and about 81% specificity in cross-validation and 80%/75% in testing. No statistical method was used to set the sample size in advance, and investigators knew the group allocation.

The TCR beta CDR3 regions were amplified from the RNA transcripts. A first-round RT-PCR of the TCR CDR3 used the HTBI primer set with the Qiagen OneStep RT-PCR kit. Libraries were constructed in a second round of multiplex PCR, after which size selection and purification were carried out. Sequencing of the libraries was done on an Illumina HiSeq2000 using paired-end 100 bp reads. The published analysis was carried out like this. Raw data were processed with SOAPnuke, discarding reads with adapters, uncalled bases, mean Phred below 15, or no exact constant-primer or identifier match. High-quality paired reads were merged with COPE v1.2.5, and unique nucleotide sequences were defined as clonotypes. MiTCR v1.1 was used to align clonotypes to the IMGT TRBV, TRBD and TRBJ reference segments. The analysis included only V-J combinations with a frequency above 0.0001, which together covered roughly 99% of the repertoires. A TCS score was defined as the ratio between F50 (clonal expansion) and ExV (chaos), using BLOSUM62-based TCRdist between CDR3 peptides within each V-J. Welch's t-statistics and random forest reduced approximately 520 V-J features to roughly 13, which were used in a naive Bayes classifier (R e1071). The raw public reads went through TCRdb reprocessing: fastp at Q25, MiXCR clone calling, in-frame beta chains kept. A single entry per CDR3 protein holds the most common genes and DNA from its merged rows. These V and J calls derive from TCRdb rather than the authors' analysis. The sample data list approximately 490,000 distinct CDR3 sequences, and around a fifth of these were observed just once. The top ten clones comprise under 55% of the sample.

At the junction V is shortened by 5 bases and J by 6 bases, with 19 bases in between. The CDR3 holds 14 amino acids from the cysteine to the phenylalanine. Left in the record is the CDR3 DNA by itself, 42 bases read in frame from the first base. Taken from the germline V gene (reference sequence), the CDR1 and CDR2 loops are GTSNPN and SVGIG. As concerns this clonotype: Its antigen has not been determined. Base qualities are missing; no much larger clone stands one base away.

In the ophthalmopathy patients, disease was moderately to severely active, with a Clinical Activity Score of 3 or more, a NOSPECS grade of 4 or more, and a duration of less than 3 months. Exclusion was applied to patients with uncontrolled infections, other autoimmune diseases, pregnancy or lactation. Diagnoses were established on the basis of clinical symptoms, serum thyroxine and TRAb, thyroid ultrasound, and orbital computed tomography. Ficoll-Paque density gradient centrifugation was used to isolate PBMCs from around 10 ml of fresh peripheral blood. Trizol reagent was used to extract total RNA, and RNA quality was then checked on an Agilent 2100 Bioanalyzer.

The source of this sequence is a woman in her 70s with Graves' ophthalmopathy. Material for sequencing was blood. The sequence links TRBV30 to TRBJ1-2, and perhaps TRBD1 as D gene, on 6 matching bases. The CDR3 corresponds to CAWGNRAGLDGYTF. Read as DNA, the sequence is TGTGCCTGGGGTAACAGGGCGGGCCTTGATGGCTACACCTTC.